This TCR delta chain originates from a study of γδ T cells in repeated Plasmodium falciparum infection. Looking at the study overall: Timepoints: baseline, immediately before selected infections, and 21 days after every infection.

Whole-study results and caveats: Malian children's Vdelta2-negative repertoires appeared more expanded and less diverse than Australians'.

In germline, CDR1 is GEAIGNYY, CDR2 EKD. CDR3 length equals 20 residues. V shed 0 bases and J 0 bases; nucleotides not matched to a gene: 5. TCRdb reprocessed the multiplex PCR reads through CATT. The sample shows roughly 90,000 delta-chain clones, approximately 1% of them seen only once. This clone was counted many times. Antigen unknown. Bulk repertoires came from Vgamma9/Vdelta2+ or Vdelta2-negative gammadelta T cells flow-sorted from PBMC. The specimen sequenced was gamma-delta T cells from blood. The J gene is TRDJ3, the V gene TRDV2, with 12 nucleotides matching TRDD3. The clonotype comes from a pool of human donors (malaria-infected and uninfected, not separated). The CDR3 loop is CACDTVLGDTGSWDTRQMFF. The CDR3 nucleotides read TGTGCCTGTGACACCGTACTGGGGGATACCGGCTCCTGGGACACCCGACAGATGTTTTTC.